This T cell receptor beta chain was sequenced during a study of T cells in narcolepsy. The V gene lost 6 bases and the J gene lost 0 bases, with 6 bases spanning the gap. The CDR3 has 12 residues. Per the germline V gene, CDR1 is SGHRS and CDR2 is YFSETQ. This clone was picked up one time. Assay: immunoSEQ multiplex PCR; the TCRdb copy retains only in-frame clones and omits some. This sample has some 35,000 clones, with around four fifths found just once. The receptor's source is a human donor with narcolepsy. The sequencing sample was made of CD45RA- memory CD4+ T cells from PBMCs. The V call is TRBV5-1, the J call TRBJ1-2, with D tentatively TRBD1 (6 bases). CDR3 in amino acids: CASTGANYGYTF. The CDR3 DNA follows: TGCGCCAGCACAGGGGCTAACTATGGCTACACCTTC.